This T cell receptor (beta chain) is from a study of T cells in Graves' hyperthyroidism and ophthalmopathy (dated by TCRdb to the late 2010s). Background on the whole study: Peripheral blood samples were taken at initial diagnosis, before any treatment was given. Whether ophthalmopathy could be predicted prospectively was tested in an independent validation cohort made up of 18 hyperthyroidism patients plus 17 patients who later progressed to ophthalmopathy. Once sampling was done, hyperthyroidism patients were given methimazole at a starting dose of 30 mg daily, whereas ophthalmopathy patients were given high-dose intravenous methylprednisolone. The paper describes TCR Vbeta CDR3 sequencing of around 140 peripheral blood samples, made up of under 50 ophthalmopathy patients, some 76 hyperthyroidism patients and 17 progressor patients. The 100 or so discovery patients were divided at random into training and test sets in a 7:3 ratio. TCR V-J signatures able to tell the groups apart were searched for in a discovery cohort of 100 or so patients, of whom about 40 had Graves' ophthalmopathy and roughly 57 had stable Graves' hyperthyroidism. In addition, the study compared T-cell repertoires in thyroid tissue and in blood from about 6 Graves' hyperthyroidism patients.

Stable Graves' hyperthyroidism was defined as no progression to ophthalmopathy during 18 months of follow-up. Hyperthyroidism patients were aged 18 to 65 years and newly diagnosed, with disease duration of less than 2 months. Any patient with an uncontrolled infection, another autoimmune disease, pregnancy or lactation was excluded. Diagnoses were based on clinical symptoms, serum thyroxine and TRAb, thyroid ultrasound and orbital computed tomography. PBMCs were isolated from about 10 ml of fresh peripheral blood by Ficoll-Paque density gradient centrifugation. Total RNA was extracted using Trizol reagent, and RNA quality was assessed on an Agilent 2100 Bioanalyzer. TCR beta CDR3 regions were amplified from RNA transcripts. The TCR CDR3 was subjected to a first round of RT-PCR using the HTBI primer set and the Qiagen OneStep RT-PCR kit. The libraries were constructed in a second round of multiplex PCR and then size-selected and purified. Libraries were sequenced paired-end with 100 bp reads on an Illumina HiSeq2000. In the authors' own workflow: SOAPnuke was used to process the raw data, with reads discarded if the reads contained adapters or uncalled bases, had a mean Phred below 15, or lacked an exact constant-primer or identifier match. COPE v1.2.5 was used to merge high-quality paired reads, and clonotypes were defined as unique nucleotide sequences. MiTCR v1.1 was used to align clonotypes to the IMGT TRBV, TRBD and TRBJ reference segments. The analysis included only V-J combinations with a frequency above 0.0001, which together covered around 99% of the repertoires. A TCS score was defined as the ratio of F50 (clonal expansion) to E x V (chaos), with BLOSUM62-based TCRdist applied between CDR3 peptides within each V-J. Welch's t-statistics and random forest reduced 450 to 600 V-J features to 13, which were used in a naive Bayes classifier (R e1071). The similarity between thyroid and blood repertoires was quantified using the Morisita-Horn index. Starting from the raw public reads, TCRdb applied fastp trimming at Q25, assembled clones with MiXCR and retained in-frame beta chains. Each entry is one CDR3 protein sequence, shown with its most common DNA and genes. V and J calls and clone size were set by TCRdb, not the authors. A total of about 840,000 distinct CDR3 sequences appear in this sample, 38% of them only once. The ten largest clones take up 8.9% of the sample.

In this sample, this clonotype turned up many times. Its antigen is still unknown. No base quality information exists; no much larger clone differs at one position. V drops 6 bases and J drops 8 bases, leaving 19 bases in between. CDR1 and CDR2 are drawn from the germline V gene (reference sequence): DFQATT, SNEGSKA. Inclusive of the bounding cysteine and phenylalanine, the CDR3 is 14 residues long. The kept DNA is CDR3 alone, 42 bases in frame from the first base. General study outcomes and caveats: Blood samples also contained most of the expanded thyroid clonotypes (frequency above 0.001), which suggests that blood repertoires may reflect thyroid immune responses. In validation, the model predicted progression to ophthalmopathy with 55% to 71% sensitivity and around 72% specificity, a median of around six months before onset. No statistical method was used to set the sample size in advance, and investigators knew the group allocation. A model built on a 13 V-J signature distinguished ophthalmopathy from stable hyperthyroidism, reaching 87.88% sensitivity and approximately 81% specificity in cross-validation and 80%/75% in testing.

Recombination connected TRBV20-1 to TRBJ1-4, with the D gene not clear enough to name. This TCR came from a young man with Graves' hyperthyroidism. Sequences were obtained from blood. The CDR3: CSAGGGVYGEKLFF. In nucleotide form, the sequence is TGCAGTGCCGGAGGTGGGGTCTACGGGGAAAAACTGTTTTTT.